The entry below gives a single T cell receptor (beta chain) sequence along with its context. The antigen is not known. The sample is drawn from a study of cytotoxic CD8 clonotypes in ibrutinib-treated CLL. Study in general: Sequenced samples delivered averages of around 250,000 productive templates and more than 75,000 productive rearrangements.

Study results and caveats: Clonality correlated strongly with circulating CD8+ T cells and exceeded age-matched healthy donors at baseline.

Clones were sequenced by immunoSEQ multiplex PCR, and TCRdb holds only the in-frame ones, with some missing. The sample includes 130,000 or so clones, around three quarters of them seen just once. This CDR3 region has 15 residues. The junction had 12 bases not matched to a gene; V was cut back by 7 bases and J by 4 bases. Germline V gives CDR1 SGHRS, CDR2 YFSETQ. The clonotype was recovered from a human donor with chronic lymphocytic leukemia. The sequences come from PBMCs, collected after 12 months of ibrutinib treatment. The J gene is TRBJ2-7, the V gene TRBV5-1; 9 bases align to TRBD1. The CDR3 nucleotides read TGCGCCAGCGCAACCCTCCCGGGACAGGGTTACGAGCAGTACTTC. This translates into CASATLPGQGYEQYF.